This T cell receptor (beta chain) originates from a study of regulatory T cells in long-lasting Graves disease. This sample's time point: persistent/refractory GD, antithyroid drugs over 5 years with positive TRAb. PBMCs provided the RNA from which the TCR library was made. Library construction for TCR beta used iRepertoire HTBI primers and Arm-PCR of CDR3 regions. TCRdb analysed the multiplex PCR reads with MiXCR anew, one entry per CDR3 protein. The sample records under 500,000 distinct CDR3 sequences, less than 25% being singletons. Germline V gene data show CDR1 as MDHEN and CDR2 as SYDVKM. The V segment lost 6 bases and the J segment 2 bases; nucleotides outside the gene matches: 8. The CDR3 extends over 16 amino acids.

Sequencing was performed on peripheral blood mononuclear cells (PBMCs), taken when the disease was refractory, from a patient treated with antithyroid drugs. This chain joins TRBV28 and TRBJ2-5; 11 bases are shared with TRBD2. This TCR came from a female donor with Graves disease. CDR3 DNA: TGTGCCAGCAGAAGAACTAGCGGGAGTATTCAAGAGACCCAGTACTTC. Translated, it gives CASRRTSGSIQETQYF.